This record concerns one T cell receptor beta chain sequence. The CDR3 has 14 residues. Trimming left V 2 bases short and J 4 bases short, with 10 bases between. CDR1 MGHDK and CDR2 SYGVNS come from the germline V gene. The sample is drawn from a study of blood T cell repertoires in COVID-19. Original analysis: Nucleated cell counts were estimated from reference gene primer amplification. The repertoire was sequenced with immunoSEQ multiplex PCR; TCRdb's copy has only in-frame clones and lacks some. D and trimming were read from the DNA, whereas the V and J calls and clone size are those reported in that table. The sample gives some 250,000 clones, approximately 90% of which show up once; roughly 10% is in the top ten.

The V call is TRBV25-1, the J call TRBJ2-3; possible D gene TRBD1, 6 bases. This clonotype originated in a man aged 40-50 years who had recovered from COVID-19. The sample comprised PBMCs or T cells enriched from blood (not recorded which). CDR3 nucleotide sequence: TGTGCCAGCAGTGAACCCCACAGGGCAGATACGCAGTATTTT. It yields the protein CASSEPHRADTQYF.